This TCR beta chain originates from a study of early T cells in non-severe SARS-CoV-2 infection. Study summary: Bulk RNA from unsorted whole blood was sequenced; chains were unpaired.

Researchers attached unique molecular identifiers to individual cDNA molecules. TCRdb fed the 5' RACE reads into MiXCR, producing one record per CDR3 protein. The table shows 55,000 to 65,000 distinct CDR3 sequences, with around 15% occurring only once. V dropped 6 bases and J dropped 3; count of bases not matched to a gene: 18. The CDR3 has 19 amino acids. Germline V gene lookup returns CDR1 LGHNA and CDR2 YNFKEQ. This clonotype was observed a few times. Its antigen remains unknown. Points from the study as a whole: The matching step, a VDJdb search, favored anti-spike CD8 responses and missed private and CD4 specificities.

V gene TRBV4-2 combines with J gene TRBJ2-3; TRBD2 aligns across 10 bases. Material: whole blood, obtained at baseline. This TCR came from an adult who was a healthcare worker with PCR-confirmed SARS-CoV-2 infection or an uninfected control (not recorded which). The CDR3 DNA sequence: TGTGCCAGCAGTTTAAGAGGGACTAGCGAAGGCCAAGGGACAGATACGCAGTATTTT. It specifies CASSLRGTSEGQGTDTQYF.